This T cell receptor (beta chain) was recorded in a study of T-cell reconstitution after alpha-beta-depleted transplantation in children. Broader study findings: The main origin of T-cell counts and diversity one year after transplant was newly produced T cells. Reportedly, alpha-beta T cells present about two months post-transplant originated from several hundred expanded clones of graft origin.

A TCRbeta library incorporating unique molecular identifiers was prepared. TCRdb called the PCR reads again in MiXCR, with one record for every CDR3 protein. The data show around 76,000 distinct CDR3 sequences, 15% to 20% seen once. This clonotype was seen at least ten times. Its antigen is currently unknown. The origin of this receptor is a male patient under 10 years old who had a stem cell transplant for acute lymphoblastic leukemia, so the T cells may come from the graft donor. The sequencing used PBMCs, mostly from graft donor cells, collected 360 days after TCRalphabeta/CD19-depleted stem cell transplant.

In nucleotides, the CDR3 is TGTGCCAGCAGCCAACCACAGGGTTCCGATTCACCCCTCCACTTT. This codes for CASSQPQGSDSPLHF. This chain uses TRBV4-2 with TRBJ1-6, with D possibly TRBD1 on 6 matching bases. This CDR3 comprises 15 residues. From germline, CDR1 is LGHNA and CDR2 YNFKEQ. Trimming removed 2 bases at V and 8 bases at J, with 13 bases between.